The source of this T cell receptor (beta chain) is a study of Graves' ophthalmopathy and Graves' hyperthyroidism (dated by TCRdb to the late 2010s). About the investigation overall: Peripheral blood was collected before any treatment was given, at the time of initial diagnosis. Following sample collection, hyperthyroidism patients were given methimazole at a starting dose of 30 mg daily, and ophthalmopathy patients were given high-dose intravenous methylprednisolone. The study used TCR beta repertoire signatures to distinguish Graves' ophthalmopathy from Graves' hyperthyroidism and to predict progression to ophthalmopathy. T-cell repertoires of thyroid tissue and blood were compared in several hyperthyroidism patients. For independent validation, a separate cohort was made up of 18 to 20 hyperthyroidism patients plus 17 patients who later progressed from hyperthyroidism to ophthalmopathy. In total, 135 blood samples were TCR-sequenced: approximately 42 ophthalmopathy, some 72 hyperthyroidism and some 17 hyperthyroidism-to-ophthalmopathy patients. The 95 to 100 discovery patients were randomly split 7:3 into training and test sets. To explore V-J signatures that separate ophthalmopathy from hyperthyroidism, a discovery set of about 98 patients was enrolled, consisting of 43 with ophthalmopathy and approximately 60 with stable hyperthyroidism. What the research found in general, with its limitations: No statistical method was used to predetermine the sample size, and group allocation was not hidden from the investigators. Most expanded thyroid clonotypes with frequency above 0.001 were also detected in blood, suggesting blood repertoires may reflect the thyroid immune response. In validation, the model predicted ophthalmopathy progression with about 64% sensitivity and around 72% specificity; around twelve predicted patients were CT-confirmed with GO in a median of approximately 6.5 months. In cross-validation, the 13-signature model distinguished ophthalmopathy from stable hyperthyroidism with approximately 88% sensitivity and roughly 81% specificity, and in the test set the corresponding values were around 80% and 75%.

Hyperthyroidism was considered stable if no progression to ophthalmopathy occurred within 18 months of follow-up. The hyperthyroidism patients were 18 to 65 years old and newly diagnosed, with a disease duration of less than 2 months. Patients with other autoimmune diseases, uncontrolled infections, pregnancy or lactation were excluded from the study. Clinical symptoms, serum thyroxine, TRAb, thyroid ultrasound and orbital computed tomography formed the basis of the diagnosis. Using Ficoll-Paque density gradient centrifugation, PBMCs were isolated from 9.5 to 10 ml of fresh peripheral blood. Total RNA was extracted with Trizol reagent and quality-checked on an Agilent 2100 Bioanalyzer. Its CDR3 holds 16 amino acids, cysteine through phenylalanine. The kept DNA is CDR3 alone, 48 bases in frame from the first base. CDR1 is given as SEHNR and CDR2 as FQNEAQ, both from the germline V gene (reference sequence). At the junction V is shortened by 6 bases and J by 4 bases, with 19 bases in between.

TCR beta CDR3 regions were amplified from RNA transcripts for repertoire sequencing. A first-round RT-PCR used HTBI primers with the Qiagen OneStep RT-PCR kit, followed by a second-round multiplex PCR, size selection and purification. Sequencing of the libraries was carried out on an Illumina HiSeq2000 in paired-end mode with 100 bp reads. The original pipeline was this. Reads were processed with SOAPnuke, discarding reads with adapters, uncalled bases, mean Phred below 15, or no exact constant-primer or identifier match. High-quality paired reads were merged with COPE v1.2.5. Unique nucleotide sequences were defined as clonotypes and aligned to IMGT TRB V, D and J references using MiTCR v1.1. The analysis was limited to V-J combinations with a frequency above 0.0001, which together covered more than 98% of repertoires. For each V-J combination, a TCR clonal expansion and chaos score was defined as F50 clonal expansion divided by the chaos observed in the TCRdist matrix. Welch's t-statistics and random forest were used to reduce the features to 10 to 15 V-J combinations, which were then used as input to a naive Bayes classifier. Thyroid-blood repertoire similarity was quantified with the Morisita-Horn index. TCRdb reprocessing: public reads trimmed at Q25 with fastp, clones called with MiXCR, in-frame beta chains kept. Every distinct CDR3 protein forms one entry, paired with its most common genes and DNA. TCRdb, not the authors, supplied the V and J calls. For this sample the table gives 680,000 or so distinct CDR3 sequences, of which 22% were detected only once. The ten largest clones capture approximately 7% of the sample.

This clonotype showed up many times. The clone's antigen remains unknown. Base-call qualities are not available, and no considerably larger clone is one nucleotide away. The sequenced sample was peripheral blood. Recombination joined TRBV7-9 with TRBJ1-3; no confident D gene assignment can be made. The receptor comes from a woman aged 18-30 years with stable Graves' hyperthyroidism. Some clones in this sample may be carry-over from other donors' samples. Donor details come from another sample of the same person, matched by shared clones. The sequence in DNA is TGTGCCAGCAGTTCACTGGGCCCTAGTCTCGGAAACACCATATATTTT. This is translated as CASSSLGPSLGNTIYF. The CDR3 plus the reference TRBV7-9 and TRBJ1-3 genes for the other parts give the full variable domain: DTGVSQNPRHKITKRGQNVTFRCDPISEHNRLYWYRQTLGQGPEFLTYFQNEAQLEKSRLLSDRFSAERPKGSFSTLEIQRTEQGDSAMYLCASSSLGPSLGNTIYFGEGSWLTVV.